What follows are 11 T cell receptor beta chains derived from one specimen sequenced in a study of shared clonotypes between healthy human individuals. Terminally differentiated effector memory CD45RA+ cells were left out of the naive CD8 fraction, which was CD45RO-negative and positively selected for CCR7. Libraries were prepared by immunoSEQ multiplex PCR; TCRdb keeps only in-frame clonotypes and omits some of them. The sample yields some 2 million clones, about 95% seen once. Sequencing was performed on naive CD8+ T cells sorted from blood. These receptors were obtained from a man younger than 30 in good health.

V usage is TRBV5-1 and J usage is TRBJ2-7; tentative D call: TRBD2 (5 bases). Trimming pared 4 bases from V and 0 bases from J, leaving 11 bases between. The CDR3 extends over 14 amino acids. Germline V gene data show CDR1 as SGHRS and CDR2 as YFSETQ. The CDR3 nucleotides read TGCGCCAGCAGCCCCGAAGGGAGCTCCTACGAGCAGTACTTC. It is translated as CASSPEGSSYEQYF.

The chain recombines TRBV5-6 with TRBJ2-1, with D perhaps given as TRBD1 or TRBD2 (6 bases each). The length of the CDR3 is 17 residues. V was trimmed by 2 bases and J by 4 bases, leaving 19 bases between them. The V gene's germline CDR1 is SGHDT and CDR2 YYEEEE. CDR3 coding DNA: TGTGCCAGCAGCTTACAAGAATCGGGGGCTCCTTACAATGAGCAGTTCTTC. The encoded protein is CASSLQESGAPYNEQFF.

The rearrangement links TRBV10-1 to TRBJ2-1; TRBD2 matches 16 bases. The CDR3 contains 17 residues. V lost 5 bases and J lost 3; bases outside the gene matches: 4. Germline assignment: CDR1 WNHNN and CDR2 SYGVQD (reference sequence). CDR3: CASSHGTSGGGYNEQFF. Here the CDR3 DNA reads TGCGCCAGCAGTCACGGGACTAGCGGGGGGGGCTACAATGAGCAGTTCTTC.

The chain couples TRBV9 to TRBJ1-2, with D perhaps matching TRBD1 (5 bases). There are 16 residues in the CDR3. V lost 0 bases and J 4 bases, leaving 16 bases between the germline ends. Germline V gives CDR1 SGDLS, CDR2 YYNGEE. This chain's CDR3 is CASSVELRRGVYGYTF. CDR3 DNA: TGTGCCAGCAGCGTAGAATTGAGGAGGGGAGTCTATGGCTACACCTTC.

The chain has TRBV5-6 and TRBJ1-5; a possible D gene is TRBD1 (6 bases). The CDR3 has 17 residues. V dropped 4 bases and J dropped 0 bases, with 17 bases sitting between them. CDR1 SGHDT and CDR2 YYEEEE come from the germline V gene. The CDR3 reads CASSNRGGLSSNQPQHF. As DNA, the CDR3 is TGTGCCAGCAGCAACAGAGGGGGGTTGAGTAGCAATCAGCCCCAGCATTTT.

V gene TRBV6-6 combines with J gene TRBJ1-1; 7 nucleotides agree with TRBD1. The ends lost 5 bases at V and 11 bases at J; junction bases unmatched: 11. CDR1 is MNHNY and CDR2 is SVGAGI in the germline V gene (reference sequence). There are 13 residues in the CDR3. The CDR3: CASSPQEGATAFF. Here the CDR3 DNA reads TGTGCCAGCAGTCCGCAGGAGGGGGCTACGGCTTTCTTT.

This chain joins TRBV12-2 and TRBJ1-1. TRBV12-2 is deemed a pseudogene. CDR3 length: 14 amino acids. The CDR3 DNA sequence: TGTGCAAGTCGCTTAGATCAGCTGAACACTGAAGCTTTCTTT. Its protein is CASRLDQLNTEAFF.

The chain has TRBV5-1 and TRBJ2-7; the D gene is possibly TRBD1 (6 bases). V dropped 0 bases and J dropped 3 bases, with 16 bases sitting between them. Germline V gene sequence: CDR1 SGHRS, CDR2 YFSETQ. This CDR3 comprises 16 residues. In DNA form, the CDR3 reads TGCGCCAGCAGCTTGGGGCCCGAACAGGGTCTCTACGAGCAGTACTTC. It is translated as CASSLGPEQGLYEQYF.

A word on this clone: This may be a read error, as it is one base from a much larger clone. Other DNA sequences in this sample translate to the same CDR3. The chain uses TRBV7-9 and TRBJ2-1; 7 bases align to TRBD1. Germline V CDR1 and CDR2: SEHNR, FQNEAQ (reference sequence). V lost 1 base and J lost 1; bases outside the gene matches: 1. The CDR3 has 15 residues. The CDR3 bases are TGTGCCAGCAGCTTAGACAGGGGATCCTACAATGAGCAGTTCTTC. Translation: CASSLDRGSYNEQFF. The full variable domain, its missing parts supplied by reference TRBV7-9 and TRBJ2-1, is DTGVSQNPRHKITKRGQNVTFRCDPISEHNRLYWYRQTLGQGPEFLTYFQNEAQLEKSRLLSDRFSAERPKGSFSTLEIQRTEQGDSAMYLCASSLDRGSYNEQFFGPGTRLTVL.

CDR3 DNA sequence: TGTGCCTGGGGTGGCACCGGGGAGCTGTTTTTT. Its translation is CAWGGTGELFF. The chain joins TRBV28 to TRBJ2-2; D is ambiguous. The CDR3 is 11 amino acids. With 11 bases removed from V and 4 bases from J, the gap between germline ends came to 8 bases. Looked up from germline, CDR1 is MDHEN and CDR2 is SYDVKM.

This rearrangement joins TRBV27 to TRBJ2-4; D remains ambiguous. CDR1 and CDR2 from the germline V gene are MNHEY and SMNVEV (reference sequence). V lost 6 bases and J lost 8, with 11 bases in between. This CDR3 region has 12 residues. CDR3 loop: CASSIPGHIQYF. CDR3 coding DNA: TGTGCCAGCAGCATCCCCGGCCACATTCAGTACTTC.